One sample yielded the 18 T cell receptor beta chains listed below, sequenced in a study of a mutant IDH1 vaccine in newly diagnosed glioma. Their recognized antigens are unknown. The time point denotes: week 47, end of study. Vaccination used 300 ug of mutant IDH1 20-mer peptide per dose, with topical imiquimod. Here immunoSEQ multiplex PCR was the method, and the copy in TCRdb shows in-frame clones only, minus some. This sample has fewer than 55,000 clones, with around three fifths found just once. The sequenced sample was peripheral blood mononuclear cells (PBMCs), obtained from a glioma patient whose treatment included an IDH1 peptide vaccine. The receptors here all came from a man aged 40-50 years with glioma. Some clones in this sample may be carry-over from other donors' samples.

In this sample, this clone turned up a few times. The chain has TRBV6-1 and TRBJ1-4; 9 bases fit TRBD1. Germline trimming cut 5 bases from V and 0 bases from J; bases unmatched to any gene: 13. Germline V gene sequence: CDR1 MNHNS, CDR2 SASEGT. CDR3 length: 19 residues. CDR3 loop: CASSKGRRDRAATNEKLFF. DNA for the CDR3: TGTGCCAGCAGTAAAGGCCGTCGGGACAGGGCAGCAACTAATGAAAAACTGTTTTTT.

The chain recombines TRBV7-9 with TRBJ1-2, with 8 bases lining up with TRBD1. The length of the CDR3 is 15 residues. V shed 6 bases, J shed 8 bases, and the junction held 14 bases outside the gene matches. In germline, CDR1 is SEHNR, CDR2 FQNEAQ (reference sequence). The CDR3, as DNA: TGTGCCAGCAGTTTTAGACAGGGGCCCGAAGGGGGCTACACCTTC. Translation: CASSFRQGPEGGYTF.

The rearrangement links TRBV29-1 to TRBJ2-1; 10 bases agree with TRBD2. CDR1 is SQVTM, CDR2 ANQGSEA, per germline. The CDR3 length is 13 residues. V dropped 4 bases and J dropped 9; count of bases not matched to a gene: 6. CDR3 in DNA: TGCAGCGTTGTACTAGCGGGGTCCCTTGAGCAGTTCTTC. Translated: CSVVLAGSLEQFF.

The gene calls are TRBV5-8 and TRBJ1-6; D is unclear. V was pared by 4 bases and J by 10 bases, with 12 bases between. The CDR3 has 13 residues. The germline CDR1 and CDR2 sequences are SGHTS and YDEGEE. The CDR3 nucleotides are TGTGCCAGCAGCCGGCGGATGGGATCACCCCTCCACTTT. The encoded protein is CASSRRMGSPLHF.

The V and J genes are TRBV5-1 and TRBJ2-5; D is unresolved. Germline assignment: CDR1 SGHRS and CDR2 YFSETQ. CDR3 length: 12 amino acids. Trimming shortened V by 9 bases and J by 4 bases, and 13 bases separated the two germline ends. The CDR3 DNA sequence: TGCGCCACACACGAGCCGGGAGAGACCCAGTACTTC. Translating it yields CATHEPGETQYF.

The chain is built from TRBV4-1 and TRBJ2-3, with D hard to call. The V gene lost 1 base and the J gene lost 6 bases, with 11 bases spanning the gap. Germline V lookup: CDR1 MGHRA, CDR2 YSYEKL. The CDR3 extends over 14 amino acids. CDR3 protein: CASSQGGRLDTQYF. The CDR3 DNA follows: TGCGCCAGCAGCCAAGGAGGTCGGTTGGATACGCAGTATTTT.

The chain uses TRBV19 and TRBJ1-1; a weak D match, TRBD1 (5 bases). V lost 2 bases and J lost 4, with 14 bases in between. CDR3 length: 15 amino acids. The germline gives CDR1 LNHDA, CDR2 SQIVND (reference sequence). The CDR3 DNA sequence: TGTGCCAGTAGTATATATAGGGGTGCGGCCACTGAAGCTTTCTTT. It codes for CASSIYRGAATEAFF.

The chain joins TRBV30 to TRBJ2-7, with 7 bases lining up with TRBD2. The CDR3 totals 15 residues. With V trimmed by 0 bases and J by 0 bases, 5 bases remained unmatched. CDR1 and CDR2 from the germline V gene are GTSNPN and SVGIG (reference sequence). Written as DNA, the CDR3 is TGTGCCTGGAGTGTACCGGGGGGACGCTCCTACGAGCAGTACTTC. Translated, it gives CAWSVPGGRSYEQYF.

The V call is TRBV5-1, the J call TRBJ2-3; no clear D gene. The V gene lost 3 bases and the J gene lost 2 bases, with 4 bases spanning the gap. The length of the CDR3 is 12 residues. The germline V gene encodes CDR1 SGHRS and CDR2 YFSETQ. The chain's CDR3 is CASSSTTDTQYF. The DNA for the CDR3 is TGCGCCAGCAGCTCCACCACAGATACGCAGTATTTT.

The chain couples TRBV27 to TRBJ2-1, with a weak D call TRBD2 (6 bases). This CDR3 region has 17 residues. Trimming shortened V by 4 bases and J by 3 bases, and 19 bases separated the two germline ends. Germline assignment: CDR1 MNHEY and CDR2 SMNVEV (reference sequence). The CDR3 loop reads CASSSRRGDMNYNEQFF. In DNA form, the CDR3 reads TGTGCCAGCAGTTCTCGGAGGGGTGATATGAACTACAATGAGCAGTTCTTC.

The chain combines TRBV9 with TRBJ1-1; D uncertain. The CDR3 is 12 amino acids. Germline V gene lookup returns CDR1 SGDLS and CDR2 YYNGEE. Trimming left V 3 bases short and J 3 bases short, with 6 bases between. CDR3 residues: CASSAQDTEAFF. CDR3 DNA: TGTGCCAGCAGCGCCCAGGACACTGAAGCTTTCTTT.

This clone showed up just a few times. The J gene is TRBJ1-1, the V gene TRBV19, with D maybe TRBD1 (5 bases). CDR1 is LNHDA and CDR2 is SQIVND in the germline V gene (reference sequence). CDR3 length: 13 amino acids. Trimming stripped 10 bases from V and 5 bases from J, with 17 bases between. Here the CDR3 DNA reads TGTGCCACTAAGGGGTCTGGGAGAACTGAAGCTTTCTTT. Protein product: CATKGSGRTEAFF.

The chain has TRBV5-1 and TRBJ1-4; TRBD1 might be the D (5 bases). The CDR3 covers 17 residues. The germline V gene has CDR1 SGHRS and CDR2 YFSETQ. V dropped 0 bases and J dropped 6 bases, with 18 bases sitting between them. The CDR3 protein is CASSLVQAEQEHEKLFF. CDR3 nucleotide sequence: TGCGCCAGCAGCTTGGTACAGGCCGAGCAAGAGCATGAAAAACTGTTTTTT.

The gene calls are TRBV5-1 and TRBJ1-4; D remains ambiguous. Germline V gene lookup returns CDR1 SGHRS and CDR2 YFSETQ. The CDR3 sequence is 14 residues long. V was cut by 5 bases and J by 14 bases, with 22 bases left in between. The CDR3 here is CASSLQTPEGGLFF. The CDR3 nucleotides are TGCGCCAGCAGTTTACAGACTCCTGAGGGCGGTCTGTTTTTT.

The V gene is TRBV14, the J gene TRBJ1-1; the D is unclear. Looked up from germline, CDR1 is SGHDN and CDR2 is FVKESK. The V and J ends lost 3 bases and 0 bases respectively, with 5 bases between them. The CDR3 sequence is 13 residues long. CDR3 nucleotides: TGTGCCAGCAGCCAGAACATGAACACTGAAGCTTTCTTT. It translates to CASSQNMNTEAFF. The full variable domain, its missing parts supplied by reference TRBV14 and TRBJ1-1, is EAGVTQFPSHSVIEKGQTVTLRCDPISGHDNLYWYRRVMGKEIKFLLHFVKESKQDESGMPNNRFLAERTGGTYSTLKVQPAELEDSGVYFCASSQNMNTEAFFGQGTRLTVV.

The table lists this clone with a few counts. The chain is built from TRBV5-1 and TRBJ1-1; D is unresolved. Looked up from germline, CDR1 is SGHRS and CDR2 is YFSETQ. The CDR3 is 14 amino acids. V dropped 3 bases and J dropped 10 bases, with 19 bases sitting between them. The CDR3 sequence is CASSSGPPTDGAFF. The CDR3 region has the DNA TGCGCCAGCAGCTCCGGGCCGCCAACAGACGGAGCTTTCTTT.

This clone has only a few counts. This chain connects TRBV9 to TRBJ1-1, with TRBD1 matching 8 bases. The germline CDR1 and CDR2 sequences are SGDLS and YYNGEE. J gave up 1 base and V 4 bases, and 6 bases lay outside the gene matches. The CDR3 runs 15 residues. The CDR3, as DNA: TGTGCCAGCAGCCCGGGAGGGACAGGGAACACTGAAGCTTTCTTT. This encodes CASSPGGTGNTEAFF.

V usage is TRBV29-1 and J usage is TRBJ1-1; TRBD1 aligns across 7 bases. The germline gives CDR1 SQVTM, CDR2 ANQGSEA. The CDR3 has 15 amino acids. Unmatched junction bases numbered 15, after V lost 6 bases and J lost 5 bases. CDR3 loop: CSVRGGPSVGTEAFF. The CDR3 coding sequence is TGCAGCGTCAGAGGGGGCCCCAGCGTAGGAACTGAAGCTTTCTTT.